This paragraph reports one T cell receptor beta chain. Its antigen has not been determined. Base quality data are lacking; no much larger clone is found one base away. This sample stems from a study of blood T cell repertoires in COVID-19 (dated by TCRdb to the early 2020s). With regard to the full study: The collaborator samples originated in the United States, Italy and Spain and spanned the acute and convalescent phases of COVID-19. Samples were obtained from the ongoing ImmuneRACE study (first 160 participants) and from some 1,300 subjects provided by 6 global collaborators. A freely available public database, intended as a resource for researchers studying the immune response to SARS-CoV-2, is where the repertoires were released. Where available, HLA class I and class II types were obtained from metadata supplied by the sample provider rather than from assay-based typing. The material from the prospective study consisted of cDNA or gDNA derived from T cells, B-cell-depleted T cells, or PBMCs. Deeply sampled blood TCRbeta repertoires from subjects exposed to, actively infected with, or recovered from COVID-19 were included in the dataset. Sample metadata almost always included a de-identified subject ID, COVID-19 status, age in years and sex. Study-wide findings and limitations: Clinical and demographic metadata were provided uncurated, with the amount varying by source and participant.

In the prospective study, participants were roughly 18 to 89 years old, resided in about 25 geographic areas of the United States, and were enrolled through a virtual design. To assign participants to cohorts, the prospective study relied on clinical history that participants themselves reported in a screening survey and a study questionnaire. Exposed participants had been in contact with someone with a PCR-confirmed or clinician-diagnosed COVID-19 case within 2 weeks of study entry. In the prospective study, whole blood, serum and a nasopharyngeal or oropharyngeal swab were collected from each participant by mobile phlebotomists. Prospective study participants could optionally give additional blood draws and questionnaires over an approximately 2-month period. Before DNA extraction, prospective study blood samples were shipped either frozen or at room temperature. V and J lose 8 bases and 5 bases, and a span of 7 bases separates them. The CDR3 goes from the cysteine to the phenylalanine over 11 residues. Only the CDR3 DNA is retained, 33 bases long and in frame from the first base. Reading the germline V gene gives CDR1 WSHSY and CDR2 SAAADI.

TCRbeta CDR3 regions were amplified from genomic DNA using the immunoSEQ Assay, a bias-controlled multiplex PCR. Regarding the original processing steps: Nucleated cell counts per sample were estimated from amplification of reference gene primers within the assay. Sequence reads were collapsed and filtered to measure the absolute abundance of every unique TCRbeta CDR3 rearrangement. For each sample, productive Simpson clonality was calculated as the square root of Simpson's diversity index over productive rearrangements. This immuneACCESS table, as held by TCRdb, lists in-frame sequences with V and J called but not all clones. Of the missing ones, under half trace to an unresolved V gene in checked studies; the others have no known cause. The V and J calls and clone size were taken over from that table, and D and trimming were inferred from the DNA. The sample records some 180,000 clones, around 84% of which are singletons. The ten top clones hold about 3.3% of the sample.

Recombination connected TRBV10-2 to TRBJ2-1; the D gene lacks a confident call. Sequencing input: PBMCs or T cells enriched from blood (not recorded which). This sequence was found in a woman in her twenties or thirties who had been exposed to COVID-19. The CDR3 sequence is CASGPDNEQFF. In nucleotide form, the sequence is TGCGCCAGCGGGCCCGACAATGAGCAGTTCTTC.